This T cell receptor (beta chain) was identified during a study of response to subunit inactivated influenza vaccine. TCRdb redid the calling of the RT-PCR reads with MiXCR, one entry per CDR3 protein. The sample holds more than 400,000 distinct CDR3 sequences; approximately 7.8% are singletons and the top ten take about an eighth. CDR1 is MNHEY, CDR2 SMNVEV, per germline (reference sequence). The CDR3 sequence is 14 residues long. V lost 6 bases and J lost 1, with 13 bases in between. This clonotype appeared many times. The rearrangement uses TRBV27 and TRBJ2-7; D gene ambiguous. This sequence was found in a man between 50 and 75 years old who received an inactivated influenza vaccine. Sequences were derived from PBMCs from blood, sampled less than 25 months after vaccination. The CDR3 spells CASSPLDHSYEQYF. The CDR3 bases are TGTGCCAGCAGCCCCTTGGACCATTCCTACGAGCAGTACTTC.